Shown below are 10 T cell receptor beta chains from a single sample sequenced in a study of response to subunit inactivated influenza vaccine. From the RT-PCR reads, TCRdb called clonotypes with MiXCR, one entry per CDR3 protein. Of fewer than 750,000 distinct CDR3 sequences detected, approximately 14% appear once; the ten largest clones hold 11%. Specimen: PBMCs from blood, collected less than 13 days after vaccination. The receptors originated from a man aged 45-65 years who received an inactivated influenza vaccine.

J is TRBJ2-3 and V is TRBV7-2; D uncertain. Germline CDR1 and CDR2: SGHTA and FQGNSA. The CDR3 runs 13 residues. V was shortened by 2 bases and J by 4 bases, with 7 bases between the two germline ends. CDR3 bases: TGTGCCAGCAGCTTAATAAACTCAGATACGCAGTATTTT. It yields the protein CASSLINSDTQYF.

V is TRBV4-3 and J is TRBJ1-2; no clear D. CDR1 is LGHNA and CDR2 is YSLEER in the germline V gene. This CDR3 is 16 amino acids long. V lost 0 bases to trimming and J lost 4 bases, with 15 bases between them. The CDR3 spells CASSQDVGRTLYGYTF. The CDR3 DNA sequence: TGCGCCAGCAGCCAAGATGTCGGTCGGACCCTCTATGGCTACACCTTC.

In its sample, this clonotype was seen a few times. The rearrangement links TRBV10-3 to TRBJ1-6, with D possibly being TRBD1 (5 bases). The length of the CDR3 is 14 residues. Germline loops: CDR1 ENHRY, CDR2 SYGVKD. V lost 6 bases and J lost 7, with 13 bases in between. CDR3 in amino acids: CAIREGTWNSPLHF. The CDR3 DNA reads as TGTGCCATCAGGGAAGGGACTTGGAATTCACCCCTCCACTTT.

The rearrangement joins TRBV5-8 to TRBJ2-3, with a weak D call TRBD1 (6 bases). Trimming removed 2 bases at V and 1 base at J, with 11 bases between. Looked up from germline, CDR1 is SGHTS and CDR2 is YDEGEE. The CDR3 has 15 residues. CDR3 sequence reads: CASSLGQFRTDTQYF. CDR3 DNA sequence: TGTGCCAGCAGCTTAGGACAGTTTCGCACAGATACGCAGTATTTT.

In this sample, this clonotype turned up many times. The genes are TRBV5-5 and TRBJ2-6, with unresolved D. The germline gives CDR1 SGHKS, CDR2 YYEKEE (reference sequence). V lost 4 bases and J lost 1, with 6 bases in between. This CDR3 spans 14 amino acids. The CDR3 sequence is CASSRVSGANVLTF. The CDR3 coding sequence is TGTGCCAGCAGCCGGGTGTCTGGGGCCAACGTCCTGACTTTC.

There are many counts of this clonotype. At one end, the junction sequence differs from germline, possibly due to a read error. V gene TRBV27 combines with J gene TRBJ2-1; 9 nucleotides match TRBD2. Germline CDR1 reads MNHEY; CDR2 reads SMNVEV (reference sequence). This CDR3 region has 15 residues. This chain's CDR3 is CASSYRSGRYSEQFF. The CDR3 nucleotides are TGTGCCAGCAGTTACCGTAGCGGGAGATACAGTGAGCAGTTCTTC.

The chain joins TRBV4-3 to TRBJ2-7, with D unclear. The germline V and J ends were trimmed by 0 bases and 3 bases, with 12 bases remaining between them. Germline CDR1 reads LGHNA; CDR2 reads YSLEER. The CDR3 covers 15 residues. The CDR3, as DNA: TGCGCCAGCAGCCAAGATTGGAATTTAGGCTACGAGCAGTACTTC. Protein product: CASSQDWNLGYEQYF.

This rearrangement joins TRBV7-6 to TRBJ2-2; D gene unclear. This CDR3 has 13 amino acids. Between the trimmed V and J ends, which lost 5 bases and 5 bases, there was a span of 9 bases. Germline assignment: CDR1 SGHVS and CDR2 FNYEAQ. As DNA, the CDR3 is TGTGCCAGCAGCCCCACGATTACCGGGGAGCTGTTTTTT. Protein: CASSPTITGELFF.

This clonotype was seen more than once but under ten times. The chain is built from TRBV7-2 and TRBJ2-3; 7 nucleotides agree with TRBD1. This CDR3 spans 12 amino acids. Germline V gives CDR1 SGHTA, CDR2 FQGNSA. Trimming cost V 5 bases and J 7 bases; bases outside gene matches: 3. As DNA, the CDR3 is TGTGCCAGCAGCGCAGGGGGATATACGCAGTATTTT. It encodes CASSAGGYTQYF.

This clonotype was seen more than once but under ten times. V and J are TRBV5-1 and TRBJ2-5; D is uncertain. The length of the CDR3 is 14 residues. Germline V gene data show CDR1 as SGHRS and CDR2 as YFSETQ. Trimming removed 4 bases from V and 1 base from J, with 11 bases in between. CDR3: CASSTPKGQETQYF. CDR3 DNA: TGCGCCAGCAGCACCCCTAAGGGCCAAGAGACCCAGTACTTC.